The T cell receptor beta chain under discussion was sequenced for a study of technical replicates of blood from a handful of donors. A single count supports this clone. Assay: immunoSEQ multiplex PCR; the TCRdb copy retains only in-frame clones and omits some. Altogether about 93,000 clones are present, 95% being singletons, with the ten largest covering approximately 0.25%. The V segment lost 4 bases and the J segment 7 bases; nucleotides outside the gene matches: 9. Germline CDR1 reads SGHRS; CDR2 reads YFSETQ. This CDR3 is 15 amino acids long. Sequenced sample: T cells isolated from PBMCs. V and J are TRBV5-1 and TRBJ2-1, with 9 bases identical to TRBD1. This receptor was obtained from a human donor in good health. CDR3 coding DNA: TGCGCCAGCAGCCCGGGACAGGGCTGGGGGAATGAGCAGTTCTTC. Its protein product is CASSPGQGWGNEQFF. The full variable domain, rest sourced from reference TRBV5-1 and TRBJ2-1, is KAGVTQTPRYLIKTRGQQVTLSCSPISGHRSVSWYQQTPGQGLQFLFEYFSETQRNKGNFPGRFSGRQFSNSRSEMNVSTLELGDSALYLCASSPGQGWGNEQFFGPGTRLTVL.